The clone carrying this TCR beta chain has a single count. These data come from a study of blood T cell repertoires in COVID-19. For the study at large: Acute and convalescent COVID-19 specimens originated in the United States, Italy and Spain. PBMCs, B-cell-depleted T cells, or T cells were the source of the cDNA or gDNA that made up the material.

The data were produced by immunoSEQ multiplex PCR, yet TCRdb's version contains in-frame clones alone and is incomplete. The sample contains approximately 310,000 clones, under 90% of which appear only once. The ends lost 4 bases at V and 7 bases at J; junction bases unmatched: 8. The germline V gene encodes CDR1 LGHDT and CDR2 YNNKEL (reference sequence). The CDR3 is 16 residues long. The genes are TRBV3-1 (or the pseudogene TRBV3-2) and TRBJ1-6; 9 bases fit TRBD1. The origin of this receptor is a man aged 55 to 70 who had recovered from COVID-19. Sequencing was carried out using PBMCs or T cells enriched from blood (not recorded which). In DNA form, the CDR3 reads TGTGCCAGCAGCCCCGGACAGGGGATGTGGAATTCACCCCTCCACTTT. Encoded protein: CASSPGQGMWNSPLHF.